Listed below are T cell receptor beta chains from one sample, sequenced in a study of post-analysis software for immune sequencing data. A single record per CDR3 protein comes from TCRdb applying MiXCR to the PCR reads. The table includes hundreds of thousands of distinct CDR3 sequences, 25% to 30% detected once. The sample taken for sequencing was blood. The source of these receptors is a girl aged 10 to 17 with multiple sclerosis. Each CDR3 is given with its conserved first and last residue. The D gene is left open where the match is weak. Expanded clones are given a class, and other clones once, few, many or no size at all.

>TRBD1|TRBJ2-7|few|TRBV6-2/TRBV6-3|15
TGTGCCACTACACCAGACCCGGACAGGGAGGATGGGCAGTACTTC
CATTPDPDREDGQYF
>.|TRBJ1-1|.|TRBV10-3|13
TGTGCCATAAACGGACAGCTGAACACTGAAGCTTTCTTT
CAINGQLNTEAFF
>.|TRBJ1-2|many|TRBV7-9|11
TGTGCCAGCAGCTTCGATCGTGGCTACACCTTC
CASSFDRGYTF
>TRBD1|TRBJ2-2|.|TRBV10-3|15
TGTGCCATCAGACGGGACAGGGCAAACACCGGGGAGCTGTTTTTT
CAIRRDRANTGELFF
>TRBD1|TRBJ1-5|.|TRBV7-8|17
TGTGCCAGCAGCTTAGTAGAGGGGGCGCCTGGCAATCAGCCCCAGCATTTT
CASSLVEGAPGNQPQHF
>.|TRBJ2-5|few|TRBV10-3|16
TGTGCCATCAGTGAGGACTCGGCGGTCCTCCAAGAGACCCAGTACTTC
CAISEDSAVLQETQYF
>.|TRBJ2-3|.|TRBV9|17
TGTGCCAGCAGCGTAGCTACTGGTAGCGGTCTCACAGATACGCAGTATTTT
CASSVATGSGLTDTQYF
>.|TRBJ1-1|.|TRBV7-2|12
TGTGCCAGCCGAACCGACCGGGGTGAAGCTTTCTTT
CASRTDRGEAFF
>.|TRBJ2-4|.|TRBV7-9|14
TGTGCCAGCAGGGCAGGGTACGGCAAAAACATTCAGTACTTC
CASRAGYGKNIQYF
>.|TRBJ1-2|.|TRBV6-5|12
TGTGCCAGCAGTGGCCCCGTCGAGGGCTACACCTTC
CASSGPVEGYTF
>TRBD1|TRBJ2-5|.|TRBV20-1|16
TGCAGTGCTAGGCCCCGTCAGGGGACAGGGCGAGATGAGCAGTACTTC
CSARPRQGTGRDEQYF
>TRBD1|TRBJ2-5|.|TRBV7-9|16
TGTGCCAGCAGCCTAGAAACAGGGGGCCGCCAAGAGACCCAGTACTTC
CASSLETGGRQETQYF
>.|TRBJ2-5|few|TRBV29-1|13
TGCAGCGTTGGTGACAGGCCACAAGAGACCCAGTACTTC
CSVGDRPQETQYF
>.|TRBJ1-1|many|TRBV5-1|13
TGCGCCAGCAGCTCCCAGGGTGGCACTGAAGCTTTCTTT
CASSSQGGTEAFF
>.|TRBJ2-5|many|TRBV20-1|16
TGCAGTGCTAGAGATTTCAGGGCAGCGGACCAAGAGACCCAGTACTTC
CSARDFRAADQETQYF
>.|TRBJ1-5|.|TRBV7-2|14
TGTGTCAGCAGCCCCGGTAGTGCGGGCCAGCCCCAGCATTTT
CVSSPGSAGQPQHF
>TRBD1|TRBJ1-4|.|TRBV7-9|15
TGTGCCAGCAGCCGAGACAGGGGGCGGGATGAAAAACTGTTTTTT
CASSRDRGRDEKLFF
>TRBD1|TRBJ2-3|.|TRBV24-1|14
TGTGCCGTCCTACAGGGGGCTACCACAGATACGCAGTATTTT
CAVLQGATTDTQYF
>TRBD2|TRBJ2-1|.|TRBV7-2|16
TGTGCCAGCAGTCGTAACGGGAGGGCCGTCGACAATGAGCAGTTCTTC
CASSRNGRAVDNEQFF
>TRBD1|TRBJ1-5|.|TRBV12-3/TRBV12-4|16
TGTGCCAGCAGTTTATGGAGGGGGCAAAGGGGTCAGCCCCAGCATTTT
CASSLWRGQRGQPQHF
>.|TRBJ2-1|.|TRBV6-1|18
TGTGCCAGCAGTCGTGGCGCGGGACCAGCCGTCTCCTACAATGAGCAGTTCTTC
CASSRGAGPAVSYNEQFF
>TRBD2|TRBJ2-3|.|TRBV4-3|19
TGCGCCAGCAGCCAATTACTATCCGGGGGGGAGGGGAGCACAGATACGCAGTATTTT
CASSQLLSGGEGSTDTQYF
>TRBD2|TRBJ2-3|.|TRBV27|15
TGTGCCAGCAAAGGACTAGCCTCCGGTACAGATACGCAGTATTTT
CASKGLASGTDTQYF
>.|TRBJ2-1|.|TRBV29-1|16
TGCAGCGCTGAAGATAAGATCTGGAGCTCCTACAATGAGCAGTTCTTC
CSAEDKIWSSYNEQFF
>TRBD1|TRBJ1-1|.|TRBV7-9|17
TGTGCCAGCAGCACGGCACAATCACAGGGGGTGAACACTGAAGCTTTCTTT
CASSTAQSQGVNTEAFF
>.|TRBJ1-1|.|TRBV7-9|13
TGTGCCAGCAGCCGGGACTTGAACGCTGAAGCTTTCTTT
CASSRDLNAEAFF
>TRBD2|TRBJ2-1|.|TRBV7-8|15
TGTGCCAGCGGGGGGGGACTAGCGACGTTGAATGAGCAGTTCTTC
CASGGGLATLNEQFF
>.|TRBJ1-1|few|TRBV4-1|13
TGCGCCAGCAGCCAAAGCATGTACACTGAAGCTTTCTTT
CASSQSMYTEAFF
>.|TRBJ1-5|.|TRBV25-1|14
TGTGCCAGCAGGGCCGCGGGGGAGGATCAGCCCCAGCATTTT
CASRAAGEDQPQHF
>.|TRBJ2-3|few|TRBV5-1|15
TGCGCCAGCAGCTTGAACGGGGGACGCACAGATACGCAGTATTTT
CASSLNGGRTDTQYF
>TRBD2|TRBJ2-1|few|TRBV5-4|16
TGTGCCAGCAGCCCCTCGGGGACTAGCGTCCACAATGAGCAGTTCTTC
CASSPSGTSVHNEQFF
>TRBD2|TRBJ2-3|.|TRBV4-1|13
TGCGCCAGCGGCCTGGGGGGGGTAGATACGCAGTATTTT
CASGLGGVDTQYF
>.|TRBJ2-1|.|TRBV6-2/TRBV6-3|15
TGTGCCAGCAGTTTTCGACGGAGATACTACAATGAGCAGTTCTTC
CASSFRRRYYNEQFF
>.|TRBJ2-3|few|TRBV7-8|14
TGTGCCAGCAGCTTAGATACCGCCACAGATACGCAGTATTTT
CASSLDTATDTQYF
>.|TRBJ1-5|few|TRBV18|18
TGTGCCAGCTCACCATCAGAATGGGGCAGGGGCTCCGATCAGCCCCAGCATTTT
CASSPSEWGRGSDQPQHF
>.|TRBJ2-1|few|TRBV14|11
TGTGCCAGCAGCCAAGAATATGAGCAGTTCTTC
CASSQEYEQFF
>TRBD2|TRBJ2-5|.|TRBV20-1|18
TGCAGTGCTGAACAGGGAGCCTTACTAGCGGGAATCTTGGAGACCCAGTACTTC
CSAEQGALLAGILETQYF
>TRBD1|TRBJ1-5|few|TRBV6-1|15
TGTGCCAGCAGTCACAATCGGGACAGAAGAGTGCCCCAGCATTTT
CASSHNRDRRVPQHF
>.|TRBJ2-5|few|TRBV5-1|14
TGCGCCAGCAGCTTGTTCCAGAAAGAAGAGACCCAGTACTTC
CASSLFQKEETQYF
>.|TRBJ2-1|few|TRBV12-3/TRBV12-4|11
TGTGCCAGCAGTCCGCAAGAGACCCAGTTCTTC
CASSPQETQFF
>TRBD1|TRBJ2-1|few|TRBV12-3/TRBV12-4|14
TGTGCCAGCAGCCATAGGACAGGGGGCAAGGTGGAGTTCTTC
CASSHRTGGKVEFF
>.|TRBJ1-1|few|TRBV5-1|14
TGCGCCAGCAGCTTCCTGGACGAGGACACTGAAGCTTTCTTT
CASSFLDEDTEAFF
>.|TRBJ2-3|few|TRBV2|17
TGTGCCAGCAGTGAAGCGCTTGGGCCAGATCACACAGATACGCAGTATTTT
CASSEALGPDHTDTQYF
>TRBD2|TRBJ2-1|.|TRBV7-7|13
TGTGCTAACAGCTCGGGGGGGCCCAATGAGCAGTTCTTC
CANSSGGPNEQFF
>.|TRBJ1-5|few|TRBV19|16
TGTGCCAGTAGTCCCGAAGGACCTTATAGCAATCAGCCCCAGCATTTT
CASSPEGPYSNQPQHF
>.|TRBJ2-1|.|TRBV6-2/TRBV6-3|14
TGTGCCAGCAGTACCGTCTACCAAGCCCATGAGCAGTTCTTC
CASSTVYQAHEQFF
>.|TRBJ2-3|few|TRBV20-1|14
TGCAGTGCTAGGGGTCCGGGAGAGGCCGGTACGCAGTATTTT
CSARGPGEAGTQYF
>.|TRBJ2-5|.|TRBV20-1|15
TGCAGTGCTAGAGATCCCACAGCCTACCAAGAGACCCAGTACTTC
CSARDPTAYQETQYF
>.|TRBJ2-7|many|TRBV6-2/TRBV6-3|14
TGTGCCAGCAGCATCGGGTTCACTACCTACGAGCAGTACTTC
CASSIGFTTYEQYF